These 10 T cell receptor beta chains were all obtained from the same sample, sequenced in a study of shared clonotypes between healthy human individuals (dated by TCRdb to the early 2020s). Library preparation was by the immunoSEQ multiplex PCR assay. Sourced from immuneACCESS, this table was stored by TCRdb with only in-frame sequences that have V and J called. A share of the clones is absent; for the studies checked, an unresolved V gene accounts for under half, and the remainder has no known explanation. Counted in this sample were around 530,000 clones; about 80% of them appeared once. Clones ranked in the top ten supply about 11% of the sample. The sequencing sample was made of PBMCs. The receptors originated from a woman in her 40s in good health. Some clones in this sample may be carry-over from other donors' samples.

J is TRBJ2-5 and V is TRBV11-2; 11 bases fit TRBD2. The CDR3 spans 14 residues. Trimming removed 4 bases from V and 4 bases from J; junction bases left unmatched: 2. CDR1 and CDR2 from the germline V gene are SGHAT and FQNNGV. Here the CDR3 DNA reads TGTGCCAGCAGCTCACTAGCGGGAGTAGAGACCCAGTACTTC. Translation: CASSSLAGVETQYF. The whole variable domain, filled in from reference TRBV11-2 and TRBJ2-5, reads EAGVAQSPRYKIIEKRQSVAFWCNPISGHATLYWYQQILGQGPKLLIQFQNNGVVDDSQLPKDRFSAERLKGVDSTLKIQPAKLEDSAVYLCASSSLAGVETQYFGPGTRLLVL.

CDR3 loop: CASSPRGSLANVLTF. The CDR3 DNA reads TGTGCCAGTAGCCCTCGGGGCTCGCTGGCCAACGTCCTGACTTTC. J is TRBJ2-6 and V is TRBV19; D could derive from TRBD1 or TRBD2 (5 bases each). The germline V gene has CDR1 LNHDA and CDR2 SQIVND (reference sequence). Trimming pared 6 bases from V and 6 bases from J, leaving 15 bases between. This CDR3 is 15 amino acids long.

Worth noting for this clone: The same CDR3 arises from other DNA sequences in this sample as well. The chain links TRBV7-3 to TRBJ2-5; D might be TRBD2 (5 bases). V was trimmed by 0 bases and J by 3 bases, leaving 5 bases between them. The CDR3 is made up of 13 amino acids. In germline, CDR1 is SGHTA, CDR2 FQGTGA. CDR3 amino acids: CASSLTREETQYF. CDR3 nucleotide sequence: TGTGCCAGCAGCTTAACGAGGGAAGAGACCCAGTACTTC.

The genes are TRBV7-8 and TRBJ2-1; 8 bases are a match to TRBD1. CDR1 is SGHVS and CDR2 is FQNEAQ in the germline V gene. With V trimmed by 1 base and J by 8 bases, 10 bases remained unmatched. CDR3 length: 16 amino acids. The CDR3 DNA reads as TGTGCCAGCAGCTTAGAGTCCAGGGGGCGCTGGGATGAGCAGTTCTTC. It encodes CASSLESRGRWDEQFF.

This sequence joins TRBV11-3 and TRBJ1-6; TRBD1 is a possible D gene (5 bases). Trimming stripped 6 bases from V and 10 bases from J, with 13 bases between. This CDR3 has 13 amino acids. Per the germline V gene, CDR1 is SGHNT and CDR2 is YENEEA. In nucleotides, the CDR3 is TGTGCCAGCAGTCGCACGGGACGATCACCCCTCCACTTT. Translation: CASSRTGRSPLHF.

The chain is built from TRBV2 and TRBJ2-1; 9 bases agree with TRBD2. V was clipped by 1 base and J by 5 bases; unmatched bases: 3. Per the germline V gene, CDR1 is SNHLY and CDR2 is FYNNEI. This CDR3 has 15 residues. The CDR3 DNA follows: TGTGCCAGCAGTGAAGGGCTAGCGGGAAACAATGAGCAGTTCTTC. It translates to CASSEGLAGNNEQFF.

Points on this clone: One base separates it from a far larger clone, so it is likely a read error. The rearrangement joins TRBV7-8 to TRBJ2-7, with D unclear. The V and J ends lost 6 bases and 1 base respectively, with 16 bases between them. The CDR3 totals 15 residues. Germline CDR1 SGHVS, CDR2 FQNEAQ. The CDR3 here is CASSFLRYSSYEQYF. CDR3 DNA: TGTGCCAGCAGTTTCCTCCGCTACTCATCCTACGAGCAGTACTTC.

The genes are TRBV5-3 and TRBJ2-3, with TRBD2 matching over 8 bases. TRBV5-3 is an open reading frame, and its role is uncertain. V lost 2 bases to trimming and J lost 5 bases; unmatched junction nucleotides: 13. This CDR3 contains 17 residues. The CDR3 sequence is CARSFPLRREEGDTQYF. The CDR3 DNA is TGTGCCAGAAGCTTCCCCCTACGGCGGGAGGAGGGAGATACGCAGTATTTT.

On this clone itself: This likely reflects a read error, since a far larger clone is one base away. Additional DNA sequences in this sample encode the identical CDR3. The chain employs TRBV30 and TRBJ2-1, with 11 bases aligning to TRBD2. Germline trimming cut 0 bases from V and 7 bases from J; bases unmatched to any gene: 11. The CDR3 consists of 17 residues. Germline-derived CDR1 and CDR2 are GTSNPN and SVGIG (reference sequence). Here the CDR3 reads CAWSVSPGGLADNEQFF. The CDR3 DNA is TGTGCCTGGAGTGTTTCCCCGGGGGGACTAGCGGATAATGAGCAGTTCTTC. Using reference TRBV30 and TRBJ2-1 for the parts outside the CDR3, the full variable domain is SQTIHQWPATLVQPVGSPLSLECTVEGTSNPNLYWYRQAAGRGLQLLFYSVGIGQISSEVPQNLSASRPQDRQFILSSKKLLLSDSGFYLCAWSVSPGGLADNEQFFGPGTRLTVL.

As to this clone: Without the conserved terminal phenylalanine or tryptophan, this CDR3 likely stems from a read error. The limits of the CDR3 on the DNA are not certain, so only TCRdb's listed CDR3 is given. The V and J genes are TRBV5-5 and TRBJ1-4. Including both end residues, the CDR3 is 9 amino acids long. The germline gives CDR1 SGHKS, CDR2 YYEKEE (reference sequence). The chain's CDR3 is CASSLLGLR.